This T cell receptor beta chain was captured by sequencing in a study of identical twins. Template switching (which added a universal primer site) was used, and cDNA carried unique molecular identifiers. One entry per CDR3 protein, called by TCRdb with MiXCR from the 5' RACE reads. The sample includes some 660,000 distinct CDR3 sequences, about 9.4% of them seen just once. There are a few counts of this clonotype. The antigen is unknown. Germline V gene data show CDR1 as LGHNA and CDR2 as YSLEER. The V and J ends lost 4 bases and 0 bases respectively, with 13 bases between them. The CDR3 length is 16 residues. Study-wide results and limits: Abundant beta clonotypes from cord blood had fewer insertions, unlike memory repertoires, which showed none.

These records were also assigned to another study, of yellow fever vaccine responses in identical twins. From that study: Twins showed a vaccine T cell response that reportedly seemed partly convergent, partly personalized.

The chain joins TRBV4-3 to TRBJ2-1, with unresolved D. This clonotype was obtained from a woman between 18 and 30 years old in good health. Sequenced input: PBMCs. The CDR3 region is CASSPARMDSYNEQFF. Here the CDR3 DNA reads TGCGCCAGCAGCCCCGCGAGGATGGACTCCTACAATGAGCAGTTCTTC.